This is a list of T cell receptor beta chains from one sample in a study of T cell responses to AZD1222 COVID-19 vaccine. Clones were sequenced by immunoSEQ multiplex PCR, and TCRdb holds only the in-frame ones, with some missing. The sample records 95,000 to 150,000 clones, under 90% being singletons. The material sequenced was peripheral blood, taken on day 0 of AZD1222 vaccination. The receptors were sampled from an adult in good health. Both conserved end residues are part of each CDR3. D genes are given only for firm matches. Size values are once, few and many counts, or a class for expanded clones, and some rows have none.

clone size,V gene,J gene,D gene,CDR3 protein,CDR3 DNA
few,TRBV7-9,TRBJ1-2,TRBD1,CASSLDGTGPYGYTF,TGTGCCAGCAGCTTAGACGGGACAGGGCCTTATGGCTACACCTTC
-,TRBV4-2,TRBJ2-7,TRBD2,CASSQDSGDPGSEQYF,TGTGCCAGCAGCCAAGATAGCGGGGACCCCGGGAGTGAGCAGTACTTC
-,TRBV7-2,TRBJ1-5,-,CASSLVAGVGNQPQHF,TGTGCCAGCAGCTTAGTTGCGGGGGTAGGCAATCAGCCCCAGCATTTT
-,TRBV7-2,TRBJ2-3,TRBD2,CASSRLAGGGTDTQYF,TGTGCCAGCAGCAGACTAGCGGGAGGGGGCACAGATACGCAGTATTTT
-,TRBV25-1,TRBJ2-6,-,CASSEFGRSYSGANVLTF,TGTGCCAGCAGTGAATTTGGCAGGAGTTACTCTGGGGCCAACGTCCTGACTTTC
-,TRBV7-2,TRBJ1-5,-,CASSSRAQDVGQPQHF,TGTGCCAGCAGCTCGAGGGCCCAGGACGTGGGTCAGCCCCAGCATTTT
-,TRBV4-2,TRBJ1-2,-,CASSQGPSDGYTF,TGTGCCAGCAGCCAAGGGCCGTCCGATGGCTACACCTTC
few,TRBV19,TRBJ1-2,-,CASSIDLQGHGYTF,TGTGCCAGTAGTATAGATTTGCAGGGTCATGGCTACACCTTC
once,TRBV27,TRBJ1-1,-,CASSLWGSGTEAFF,TGTGCCAGCAGTTTATGGGGGTCAGGCACTGAAGCTTTCTTT
-,TRBV5-1,TRBJ2-5,TRBD2,CASSPGALAGVRETQYF,TGCGCCAGCAGCCCGGGGGCCCTAGCGGGGGTCCGAGAGACCCAGTACTTC
-,TRBV5-4,TRBJ2-1,TRBD2,CASSVGLADSEQFF,TGTGCCAGCAGCGTGGGACTAGCAGATAGTGAGCAGTTCTTC
-,TRBV6-5,TRBJ2-5,-,CASSSIQAGSETQYF,TGTGCCAGCAGTTCTATCCAGGCAGGTTCAGAGACCCAGTACTTC
-,TRBV7-9,TRBJ2-7,-,CASSFRGAYEQYF,TGTGCCAGCAGCTTTAGGGGGGCCTACGAGCAGTACTTC
-,TRBV6-5,TRBJ2-7,-,CASTVTGQSEQYF,TGTGCCAGCACCGTGACAGGACAGAGCGAGCAGTACTTC
-,TRBV7-2,TRBJ1-1,-,CASSLRATMNTEAFF,TGTGCCAGCAGCCTGCGGGCAACTATGAACACTGAAGCTTTCTTT
-,TRBV7-3,TRBJ2-3,-,CASSPRGGWPVDTQYF,TGTGCCAGCAGCCCCAGGGGTGGTTGGCCCGTAGATACGCAGTATTTT
-,TRBV9,TRBJ2-1,TRBD1,CASSRDRVSYNEQFF,TGTGCCAGCAGCCGGGACAGGGTGTCCTACAATGAGCAGTTCTTC
-,TRBV5-5,TRBJ1-2,-,CASSLVGQNYGYTF,TGTGCCAGCAGCTTGGTGGGCCAGAACTATGGCTACACCTTC
-,TRBV19,TRBJ1-1,-,CASSIQHTEAFF,TGTGCCAGTAGTATACAGCACACTGAAGCTTTCTTT
-,TRBV4-2,TRBJ2-5,-,CASSQVGRGAQETQYF,TGTGCCAGCAGCCAAGTTGGACGGGGGGCCCAAGAGACCCAGTACTTC
-,TRBV19,TRBJ2-7,TRBD1,CASSQIWGQGTYEQYF,TGTGCCAGTAGTCAGATTTGGGGACAGGGAACCTACGAGCAGTACTTC
-,TRBV6-1,TRBJ1-1,-,CASSKTERVTEAFF,TGTGCCAGCAGCAAAACAGAGAGGGTAACTGAAGCTTTCTTT
-,TRBV7-2,TRBJ1-5,TRBD1,CASSLQDRGNQPQHF,TGTGCCAGCAGCTTACAGGACAGGGGTAATCAGCCCCAGCATTTT
-,TRBV5-4,TRBJ1-1,TRBD1,CASSYPGGTEAFF,TGTGCCAGCAGCTACCCAGGGGGCACTGAAGCTTTCTTT
-,TRBV3-1/TRBV3-2,TRBJ2-7,TRBD1,CASSHIHRGRDEQYF,TGTGCCAGCAGCCATATACACAGGGGCAGGGACGAGCAGTACTTC
-,TRBV5-1,TRBJ1-4,TRBD1,CASSQGQGGEKLFF,TGCGCCAGCAGCCAGGGACAGGGCGGTGAAAAACTGTTTTTT
-,TRBV28,TRBJ1-4,-,CASSPRGFTGNEKLFF,TGTGCCAGCAGTCCCCGGGGCTTCACCGGTAATGAAAAACTGTTTTTT
-,TRBV27,TRBJ2-3,-,CASAIPSRGTDTQYF,TGTGCCAGCGCAATCCCCTCCAGGGGAACAGATACGCAGTATTTT
-,TRBV7-9,TRBJ1-5,-,CASSLAPQEQPQHF,TGTGCCAGCAGCTTAGCGCCCCAGGAGCAGCCCCAGCATTTT
-,TRBV28,TRBJ1-5,TRBD1,CASSRPGTGVVQPQHF,TGTGCCAGCAGCCGTCCCGGGACAGGGGTGGTTCAGCCCCAGCATTTT
-,TRBV18,TRBJ2-1,-,CASSPPTYNEQFF,TGTGCCAGCTCACCACCGACCTACAATGAGCAGTTCTTC
-,TRBV4-1,TRBJ2-2,TRBD1,CASSRGQGAHTGELFF,TGCGCCAGCAGCCGCGGACAGGGGGCGCACACCGGGGAGCTGTTTTTT
-,TRBV3-1/TRBV3-2,TRBJ2-1,TRBD1,CASSLEKQGASYNEQFF,TGTGCCAGCAGCCTCGAGAAACAGGGGGCATCCTACAATGAGCAGTTCTTC
-,TRBV2,TRBJ2-6,TRBD2,CARGEGRTGANVLTF,TGTGCCAGGGGGGAGGGTAGGACTGGGGCCAACGTCCTGACTTTC
-,TRBV5-4,TRBJ1-2,-,CASSSEGRNYGYTF,TGTGCCAGCAGCTCGGAGGGGCGGAACTATGGCTACACCTTC
-,TRBV5-1,TRBJ1-1,-,CASSLVGGAGNTEAFF,TGCGCCAGCAGCCTGGTGGGAGGGGCCGGGAACACTGAAGCTTTCTTT
-,TRBV28,TRBJ2-7,TRBD1,CASSSGQGYEQYF,TGTGCCAGCAGTTCCGGACAGGGGTACGAGCAGTACTTC
few,TRBV27,TRBJ2-1,TRBD2,CASTPTLSGRGHYNEQFF,TGTGCCAGCACCCCAACACTTAGCGGGAGGGGACACTACAATGAGCAGTTCTTC
once,TRBV5-1,TRBJ1-4,-,CASSAAANEKLFF,TGCGCCAGCTCGGCGGCAGCTAATGAAAAACTGTTTTTT
-,TRBV6-6,TRBJ1-5,TRBD1,CASRVTGGAYQPQHF,TGTGCCAGCAGGGTAACAGGGGGCGCCTATCAGCCCCAGCATTTT
-,TRBV3-1/TRBV3-2,TRBJ2-1,-,CASSQDYGGKQNEQFF,TGTGCCAGCAGCCAAGATTACGGCGGGAAGCAAAATGAGCAGTTCTTC
once,TRBV10-3,TRBJ2-3,-,CAARGDSTPDTQYF,TGTGCCGCGAGAGGGGACTCGACCCCAGATACGCAGTATTTT
-,TRBV3-1/TRBV3-2,TRBJ2-7,TRBD1,CASSTTGGGYEQYF,TGTGCCAGCAGCACCACAGGGGGCGGCTACGAGCAGTACTTC
-,TRBV2,TRBJ1-6,TRBD1,CASSEETGDSPLHF,TGTGCCAGCAGTGAGGAGACAGGGGATTCACCCCTCCACTTT
-,TRBV7-3,TRBJ2-2,TRBD2,CASSPTSHLNTGELFF,TGTGCCAGCAGCCCGACTAGCCACTTGAACACCGGGGAGCTGTTTTTT
-,TRBV6-5,TRBJ1-1,-,CASMDDSGNTEAFF,TGTGCCAGCATGGACGACTCGGGGAACACTGAAGCTTTCTTT
few,TRBV27,TRBJ1-4,TRBD1,CASSMSTGGVEKLFF,TGTGCCAGCAGTATGTCGACAGGGGGTGTTGAAAAACTGTTTTTT
-,TRBV27,TRBJ1-5,-,CASSLRVNQPQHF,TGTGCCAGCAGTTTAAGGGTAAATCAGCCCCAGCATTTT
once,TRBV19,TRBJ1-2,-,CASRSGLQSYYGYTF,TGTGCCAGTAGGTCCGGGCTGCAATCCTATTATGGCTACACCTTC
-,TRBV10-1,TRBJ1-1,-,CASSGSGQLNTEAFF,TGCGCCAGCAGTGGGTCGGGACAACTGAACACTGAAGCTTTCTTT
-,TRBV7-9,TRBJ1-3,-,CASSLAEGRGVPGNTIYF,TGTGCCAGCAGCTTAGCTGAGGGCAGGGGAGTTCCTGGAAACACCATATATTTT